These 32 T cell receptor beta chains share one sample of origin, sequenced in a study of blood T cells in healthy people across ages. Alongside a J-beta primer mix, a sample-barcoded 5' primer served in a second PCR lasting about 7 to 12 cycles. TCRdb fed the 5' RACE reads into MiXCR, producing one record per CDR3 protein. The repertoire holds about 670,000 distinct CDR3 sequences, with around two fifths as singletons. Specimen: blood. These receptors all stem from an elderly man in good health.

The V and J genes are TRBV20-1 and TRBJ2-5; 11 bases align to TRBD2. The closer fit of TRBJ2-7 to the DNA end suggests the J call may be wrong. The CDR3 consists of 14 residues. Germline V gene data show CDR1 as DFQATT and CDR2 as SNEGSKA (reference sequence). The CDR3 spells CSAKIGLAGVEQYF. The DNA for the CDR3 is TGCAGTGCCAAAATCGGACTAGCGGGTGTCGAGCAGTACTTC.

The chain joins TRBV9 to TRBJ2-1; 10 bases line up with TRBD1. The germline CDR1 and CDR2 sequences are SGDLS and YYNGEE. This CDR3 has 14 residues. J was trimmed by 10 bases and V by 0 bases; bases with no gene match: 4. CDR3 in amino acids: CASSVVDRGQEQFF. As DNA, the CDR3 is TGTGCCAGCAGCGTAGTCGACAGGGGGCAGGAGCAGTTCTTC.

This clonotype turned up a few times. This chain links TRBV6-1 with TRBJ2-7; 13 bases agree with TRBD2. The length of the CDR3 is 15 residues. The ends lost 5 bases at V and 7 bases at J; junction bases unmatched: 8. Germline V lookup: CDR1 MNHNS, CDR2 SASEGT. In nucleotides, the CDR3 is TGTGCCAGCAGTTCCGGGGGACTAGCGGGAAATGAGCAGTACTTC. Its protein is CASSSGGLAGNEQYF.

As for this clonotype: This sequence may be a read error, since a much larger clone differs from it by one base. The rearrangement uses TRBV20-1 and TRBJ2-5; tentative D call: TRBD2 (6 bases). Matching the DNA end better, TRBJ2-4 makes the J call doubtful. This CDR3 comprises 15 residues. From germline, CDR1 is DFQATT and CDR2 SNEGSKA (reference sequence). The CDR3 protein is CCAWSRGIAKNIQYF. As DNA, the CDR3 is TGCTGTGCTTGGTCGCGGGGTATTGCCAAAAACATTCAGTACTTC.

This clonotype was found a few times. This chain joins TRBV4-3 and TRBJ2-1; 10 bases are shared with TRBD2. Germline CDR1 reads LGHNA; CDR2 reads YSLEER. This CDR3 is 17 amino acids long. V lost 1 base and J lost 0; bases outside the gene matches: 3. CDR3: CASSQGASGSSYNEQFF. CDR3 coding DNA: TGCGCCAGCAGCCAAGGGGCTAGCGGGAGCTCCTACAATGAGCAGTTCTTC.

V usage is TRBV6-2 or TRBV6-3 and J usage is TRBJ2-3, with a weak D call TRBD1 (6 bases). The J call may be in error: the DNA end matches TRBJ1-5 better. Germline V lookup: CDR1 MNHEY, CDR2 SVGEGT. CDR3 length: 16 residues. The CDR3 bases are TGTGCCAGCAGTTACCAGAGCGGGGGGGGCACAGATACGCAGCATTTT. Translated, it gives CASSYQSGGGTDTQHF.

This chain connects TRBV5-1 to TRBJ2-5; D possibly corresponds to TRBD1 (6 bases). Germline CDR1 and CDR2: SGHRS and YFSETQ. With 4 bases removed from V and 4 bases from J, the gap between germline ends came to 17 bases. CDR3 size: 15 residues. CDR3 sequence: CASSPASGAGETQYF. The DNA of the CDR3 is TGCGCCAGCAGCCCGGCCTCAGGGGCGGGAGAGACCCAGTACTTC.

This sequence joins TRBV10-1 and TRBJ2-1; tentatively, D is TRBD2 (8 bases). Germline V gene data show CDR1 as WNHNN and CDR2 as SYGVQD (reference sequence). Trimming cost V 2 bases and J 7 bases, with 21 bases left between them. This CDR3 has 17 residues. The CDR3: CASSEGAWTSRGNEQFF. CDR3 coding DNA: TGCGCCAGCAGTGAGGGAGCATGGACTAGCAGGGGGAATGAGCAGTTCTTC.

This clonotype occurred a few times. The chain joins TRBV5-6 to TRBJ2-7; either TRBD1 or TRBD2 may fit D (5 bases each). V was trimmed by 4 bases and J by 1 base, leaving 15 bases between them. Germline lookup yields CDR1 SGHDT and CDR2 YYEEEE. This CDR3 spans 15 amino acids. The CDR3 protein is CASSTGTFISYEQYF. Here the CDR3 DNA reads TGTGCCAGCAGCACCGGGACCTTTATTTCCTACGAGCAGTACTTC.

This clonotype was picked up a small number of times. The chain joins TRBV20-1 to TRBJ2-1, with a possible D match to TRBD2 (7 bases). Trimming removed 6 bases from V and 7 bases from J, with 16 bases in between. CDR1 is DFQATT and CDR2 is SNEGSKA in the germline V gene (reference sequence). The CDR3 spans 13 residues. CDR3 nucleotides: TGCAGTGCCCGGCGGAGGGGGGGGAATGAGCAGTTCTTC. This sequence encodes CSARRRGGNEQFF.

This clonotype was observed a handful of times. This chain links TRBV4-2 with TRBJ1-1; maybe TRBD1 (5 bases). The CDR3 covers 14 residues. V lost 0 bases and J 5 bases, leaving 10 bases between the germline ends. In germline, CDR1 is LGHNA, CDR2 YNFKEQ. The CDR3 sequence is CASSQEVTDTEAFF. The DNA of the CDR3 is TGTGCCAGCAGCCAAGAAGTGACAGATACTGAAGCTTTCTTT.

This chain joins TRBV10-3 and TRBJ2-2; TRBD2 might be the D (5 bases). The CDR3 sequence is 13 residues long. Trimming shortened V by 6 bases and J by 3 bases, and 8 bases separated the two germline ends. Per the germline V gene, CDR1 is ENHRY and CDR2 is SYGVKD. The DNA of the CDR3 is TGTGCCATCAGCGGACTTGACACCGGGGAGCTGTTTTTT. Translating gives CAISGLDTGELFF.

This clonotype occurred a few times. The chain carries TRBV12-3 or TRBV12-4 and TRBJ1-2; D is uncertain. The CDR3 is made up of 11 amino acids. Trimming pared 7 bases from V and 0 bases from J, leaving 3 bases between. The CDR3: CASTANYGYTF. The CDR3 nucleotides read TGTGCCAGCACCGCTAACTATGGCTACACCTTC.

The chain links TRBV2 to TRBJ2-1; TRBD2 matches 11 bases. This CDR3 comprises 14 residues. With V trimmed by 6 bases and J by 9 bases, 7 bases remained unmatched. Per germline, CDR1 SNHLY and CDR2 FYNNEI. CDR3 sequence (DNA): TGTGCCAGCAGCGCTAGCGGGGGGCTCGGTGAGCAGTTCTTC. Translating it yields CASSASGGLGEQFF.

The genes are TRBV10-2 and TRBJ2-1; TRBD2 aligns across 7 bases. TRBJ2-7 matches the DNA end more closely, so the J call is doubtful. Germline CDR1 is WSHSY and CDR2 is SAAADI. There are 16 residues in the CDR3. The CDR3 loop is CASSEAAGVNYNEQYF. The CDR3 nucleotides read TGCGCCAGCAGTGAGGCTGCGGGGGTAAATTACAATGAGCAGTACTTC.

The chain recombines TRBV7-8 with TRBJ2-1, with TRBD1 matching 8 bases. CDR3 length: 15 residues. Trimming at V came to 8 bases and at J to 0 bases, leaving 6 bases not matched to a gene. Germline values: CDR1 SGHVS, CDR2 FQNEAQ. The CDR3 DNA reads as TGTGCCAGCGCTCGACAGGGGAGCTCCTACAATGAGCAGTTCTTC. Translation gives CASARQGSSYNEQFF.

This sequence joins TRBV16 and TRBJ2-5, with 11 bases lining up with TRBD1. The V gene's germline CDR1 is KGHSY and CDR2 FQNENV. The CDR3 runs 16 residues. The junction had 1 base not matched to a gene; V was cut back by 0 bases and J by 1 base. The CDR3 region is CASSQSGQGVQETQYF. CDR3 coding DNA: TGTGCCAGCAGCCAATCGGGACAGGGGGTCCAAGAGACCCAGTACTTC.

The rearrangement links TRBV27 to TRBJ1-3; possible D gene TRBD1, 5 bases. Germline CDR1 MNHEY, CDR2 SMNVEV (reference sequence). The CDR3 spans 14 residues. V was cut by 5 bases and J by 2 bases, with 10 bases left in between. The CDR3 reads CASSGLGAGNTIYF. DNA for the CDR3: TGTGCCAGCAGTGGACTGGGGGCTGGAAACACCATATATTTT.

The sample holds a few counts of this clonotype. The J gene is TRBJ1-2, the V gene TRBV14; D is unresolved. Looked up from germline, CDR1 is SGHDN and CDR2 is FVKESK. V gave up 1 base and J gave up 0 bases, with 3 bases separating them. This CDR3 has 13 amino acids. CDR3 loop: CASSQVPNYGYTF. In nucleotides, the CDR3 is TGTGCCAGCAGCCAAGTTCCTAACTATGGCTACACCTTC.

The genes are TRBV28 and TRBJ2-2; D is unresolved. The CDR3 runs 14 residues. V shed 10 bases and J shed 1 base, with 13 bases lying between them. Germline V lookup: CDR1 MDHEN, CDR2 SYDVKM. CDR3 DNA: TGTGCCATGCGGCGGTCAGGGAACACCGGGGAGCTGTTTTTT. Translation gives CAMRRSGNTGELFF. The full variable domain, in which reference TRBV28 and TRBJ2-2 provide the parts outside the CDR3, is DVKVTQSSRYLVKRTGEKVFLECVQDMDHENMFWYRQDPGLGLRLIYFSYDVKMKEKGDIPEGYSVSREKKERFSLILESASTNQTSMYLCAMRRSGNTGELFFGEGSRLTVL.

This clonotype was seen ten or more times. The J gene is TRBJ2-5, the V gene TRBV29-1; perhaps TRBD2 as D (5 bases). V dropped 8 bases and J dropped 4 bases, with 14 bases sitting between them. The germline gives CDR1 SQVTM, CDR2 ANQGSEA. The CDR3 extends over 12 amino acids. This CDR3 reads CSSTHGGETQYF. CDR3 DNA sequence: TGCAGCTCCACACACGGAGGAGAGACCCAGTACTTC. The variable domain in full, with the rest retrieved from reference TRBV29-1 and TRBJ2-5, is SAVISQKPSRDICQRGTSLTIQCQVDSQVTMMFWYRQQPGQSLTLIATANQGSEATYESGFVIDKFPISRPNLTFSTLTVSNMSPEDSSIYLCSSTHGGETQYFGPGTRLLVL.

This clonotype was seen only a few times. This chain links TRBV5-1 with TRBJ2-1; TRBD2 might be the D (6 bases). This CDR3 contains 14 residues. V dropped 2 bases and J dropped 8 bases, with 14 bases sitting between them. Germline V CDR1 and CDR2: SGHRS, YFSETQ. The CDR3 protein is CASSFSLAGDEQFF. The DNA for the CDR3 is TGCGCCAGCAGCTTTTCACTAGCAGGCGATGAGCAGTTCTTC. The whole variable domain, remainder taken from reference TRBV5-1 and TRBJ2-1, is KAGVTQTPRYLIKTRGQQVTLSCSPISGHRSVSWYQQTPGQGLQFLFEYFSETQRNKGNFPGRFSGRQFSNSRSEMNVSTLELGDSALYLCASSFSLAGDEQFFGPGTRLTVL.

The chain links TRBV12-3 or TRBV12-4 to TRBJ2-1; D unclear. V was pared by 6 bases and J by 4 bases, with 13 bases between. CDR3 length equals 14 residues. CDR3 loop: CASSGTVLYNEQFF. The CDR3 DNA follows: TGTGCCAGCAGCGGAACGGTATTGTACAATGAGCAGTTCTTC.

The chain recombines TRBV4-2 with TRBJ2-7, with TRBD2 matching over 7 bases. Trimming removed 1 base from V and 3 bases from J; junction bases left unmatched: 6. The CDR3 extends over 15 amino acids. Germline V gives CDR1 LGHNA, CDR2 YNFKEQ. CDR3 residues: CASSQVAGRDYEQYF. The DNA for the CDR3 is TGTGCCAGCAGCCAAGTGGCGGGGAGGGACTACGAGCAGTACTTC.

V and J are TRBV20-1 and TRBJ2-3; TRBD2 agrees at 7 bases. The CDR3 is 15 amino acids. In germline, CDR1 is DFQATT, CDR2 SNEGSKA (reference sequence). V was clipped by 3 bases and J by 0 bases; unmatched bases: 6. CDR3 in amino acids: CSARAGRRSTDTQYF. For the CDR3, the DNA is TGCAGTGCTAGGGCCGGGAGGAGAAGCACAGATACGCAGTATTTT.

This sequence joins TRBV9 and TRBJ2-5; perhaps TRBD1 as D (6 bases). V shed 3 bases and J shed 2 bases, with 14 bases lying between them. Looked up from germline, CDR1 is SGDLS and CDR2 is YYNGEE. CDR3 size: 15 residues. The CDR3 coding sequence is TGTGCCAGCAGCGGGAGTTGGGGGCGTCAAGAGACCCAGTACTTC. Translated: CASSGSWGRQETQYF.

This clonotype was recorded a few times. The chain has TRBV2 and TRBJ1-4, with unresolved D. Germline V lookup: CDR1 SNHLY, CDR2 FYNNEI. V was pared by 4 bases and J by 2 bases, with 8 bases between. The CDR3 spans 14 residues. CDR3 DNA: TGTGCCAGCAGTGTGGGGATCACTAATGAAAAACTGTTTTTT. It is translated as CASSVGITNEKLFF.

The rearrangement uses TRBV7-6 and TRBJ2-1; D possibly corresponds to TRBD2 (5 bases). The CDR3 extends over 14 amino acids. The germline CDR1 and CDR2 sequences are SGHVS and FNYEAQ. Trimming left V 5 bases short and J 5 bases short, with 13 bases between. The CDR3 coding sequence is TGTGCCAGCAGCCCGGTACTAGAGAACAATGAGCAGTTCTTC. This codes for CASSPVLENNEQFF. The full variable domain, in which reference TRBV7-6 and TRBJ2-1 provide the parts outside the CDR3, is GAGVSQSPRYKVTKRGQDVALRCDPISGHVSLYWYRQALGQGPEFLTYFNYEAQQDKSGLPNDRFSAERPEGSISTLTIQRTEQRDSAMYRCASSPVLENNEQFFGPGTRLTVL.

Only a few counts were recorded for this clonotype. V and J are TRBV3-1 and TRBJ2-1, with D uncertain. The germline gives CDR1 LGHDT, CDR2 YNNKEL (reference sequence). The CDR3 spans 13 residues. The V and J ends lost 6 bases and 5 bases respectively, with 11 bases between them. In DNA, the CDR3 is TGTGCCAGCAGTCTTCGGGTAAACAATGAGCAGTTCTTC. The encoded protein is CASSLRVNNEQFF.

In its sample, this clonotype was seen a few times. The V and J genes are TRBV6-2 or TRBV6-3 and TRBJ2-7; possibly TRBD1 for D (5 bases). The CDR3 extends over 12 amino acids. V was cut by 3 bases and J by 4 bases, with 7 bases left in between. The germline CDR1 and CDR2 sequences are MNHEY and SVGEGT. CDR3 in DNA: TGTGCCAGCAGTTATTACAGGTACGAGCAGTACTTC. This encodes CASSYYRYEQYF.

This clonotype was seen only a few times. The V call is TRBV7-2, the J call TRBJ2-7; D is unresolved. The V and J ends lost 4 bases and 0 bases respectively, with 10 bases between them. The CDR3 spans 14 residues. The germline V gene has CDR1 SGHTA and CDR2 FQGNSA. The CDR3 nucleotides read TGTGCCAGCAGCTCCCGCCCCGTCTCCTACGAGCAGTACTTC. Translating gives CASSSRPVSYEQYF.

This clonotype was recorded many times. The chain employs TRBV29-1 and TRBJ2-1, with 9 bases lining up with TRBD1. The CDR3 length is 12 residues. With 7 bases clipped from V and 3 bases from J, the junction kept 1 base outside the gene matches. Germline lookup yields CDR1 SQVTM and CDR2 ANQGSEA. This chain's CDR3 is CSGTGVYNEQFF. CDR3 DNA sequence: TGCAGCGGGACAGGGGTCTACAATGAGCAGTTCTTC.